These 12 T cell receptor beta chains were all obtained from the same sample, sequenced in a study of OX40 agonist ivuxolimab in advanced cancers. Profiled with immunoSEQ multiplex PCR; TCRdb holds only in-frame clones, not every one. Counted here are over 20,000 clones, around 80% occurring once; the ten biggest clones make up more than 11%. Sequenced here: CD4+ or CD8+ T cells sorted from blood, sampled in a trial of the OX40 agonist ivuxolimab. Receptors originate from an adult with an advanced solid tumor such as melanoma, head and neck, liver or kidney cancer.

The chain recombines TRBV5-1 with TRBJ1-1, with TRBD1 identical over 7 bases. CDR1 SGHRS and CDR2 YFSETQ come from the germline V gene. The CDR3 totals 12 residues. The junction had 4 bases not matched to a gene; V was cut back by 4 bases and J by 7 bases. The DNA for the CDR3 is TGCGCCAGCAGCCAGACAGGGATTGAAGCTTTCTTT. The encoded protein is CASSQTGIEAFF.

V gene TRBV10-1 combines with J gene TRBJ2-3, with 7 bases that match TRBD2. The CDR3 extends over 16 amino acids. J was trimmed by 3 bases and V by 0 bases; bases with no gene match: 6. In germline, CDR1 is WNHNN, CDR2 SYGVQD (reference sequence). The DNA of the CDR3 is TGCGCCAGCAGTGAGTCGCGGGGGAAGGGGACAGATACGCAGTATTTT. It translates to CASSESRGKGTDTQYF.

The chain is built from TRBV15 and TRBJ1-1, with 9 bases matching TRBD1. J gave up 4 bases and V 5 bases, and 14 bases lay outside the gene matches. In germline, CDR1 is LNHNV, CDR2 YYDKDF (reference sequence). This CDR3 spans 17 amino acids. The CDR3 here is CATSPGQGTGQSTEAFF. The CDR3 nucleotides are TGTGCCACCAGCCCCGGACAGGGGACAGGGCAAAGCACTGAAGCTTTCTTT.

This clone has only one observation. The rearrangement links TRBV19 to TRBJ2-5; a weak D match, TRBD2 (6 bases). With the DNA end fitting TRBJ2-7 better, the J assignment may be wrong. In germline, CDR1 is LNHDA, CDR2 SQIVND (reference sequence). The CDR3 totals 14 residues. The CDR3 coding sequence is TGTGCCAGTAGTGCCGGGACTCATTTCTACGAGCAGTACTTC. This encodes CASSAGTHFYEQYF.

The genes are TRBV6-1 and TRBJ2-7, with TRBD1 matching 8 bases. This CDR3 has 16 residues. V trimming: 4 bases; J trimming: 6 bases; junction bases outside the gene matches: 14. The germline V gene encodes CDR1 MNHNS and CDR2 SASEGT. DNA for the CDR3: TGTGCCAGCAGTGTCCCATATCAGGGGGCGTCGGTCGAGCAGTACTTC. Amino acid sequence: CASSVPYQGASVEQYF.

The CDR3 region has the DNA TGTGCCAGCAGCTCTACTAGCGGCCCCTACAATGAGCAGTTCTTC. Translation: CASSSTSGPYNEQFF. The genes are TRBV11-2 and TRBJ2-1; 8 bases align to TRBD2. The length of the CDR3 is 15 residues. Germline assignment: CDR1 SGHAT and CDR2 FQNNGV. J lost 2 bases, V lost 4 bases, and 4 bases had no gene match.

The chain couples TRBV15 to TRBJ1-5, with D uncertain. The CDR3 contains 14 residues. The germline gives CDR1 LNHNV, CDR2 YYDKDF (reference sequence). V was cut by 0 bases and J by 5 bases, with 8 bases left in between. In DNA, the CDR3 is TGTGCCACCAGCAGAGAAGTGGGTTATCAGCCCCAGCATTTT. It codes for CATSREVGYQPQHF.

CDR3 nucleotide sequence: TGTGCCAGCAGTTTTGGACAGGGGGCACGGGGCTACACCTTC. It specifies CASSFGQGARGYTF. The chain combines TRBV27 with TRBJ1-2, with 11 nucleotides matching TRBD1. The CDR3 runs 14 residues. Germline-derived CDR1 and CDR2 are MNHEY and SMNVEV (reference sequence). V gave up 3 bases and J gave up 8 bases; unmatched junction bases: 5.

The V and J genes are TRBV7-9 and TRBJ2-7, with 7 nucleotides matching TRBD2. Looked up from germline, CDR1 is SEHNR and CDR2 is FQNEAQ (reference sequence). The V segment lost 4 bases and the J segment 5 bases; nucleotides outside the gene matches: 8. CDR3 length equals 14 residues. The CDR3 DNA is TGTGCCAGCAGCTGGGGAGGGTTCGAAGACGAGCAGTACTTC. It yields the protein CASSWGGFEDEQYF.

J is TRBJ2-1 and V is TRBV7-2; D might be TRBD1 or TRBD2, each matching 6 bases. This CDR3 spans 14 amino acids. V shed 2 bases and J shed 6 bases, with 11 bases lying between them. Germline-derived CDR1 and CDR2 are SGHTA and FQGNSA. CDR3 coding DNA: TGTGCCAGCAGCTTAAGGGGGGTTATCAATGAGCAGTTCTTC. Protein product: CASSLRGVINEQFF.

The CDR3 sequence is CASSLDYGTEAFF. The DNA of the CDR3 is TGTGCCAGTAGTCTCGACTACGGGACTGAAGCTTTCTTT. The J gene is TRBJ1-1, the V gene TRBV19; no clear D. CDR3 length: 13 amino acids. V was trimmed by 5 bases and J by 5 bases, leaving 12 bases between them. The germline V gene has CDR1 LNHDA and CDR2 SQIVND (reference sequence).

This chain connects TRBV10-2 to TRBJ1-2; 8 positions match TRBD1. Germline loops: CDR1 WSHSY, CDR2 SAAADI. CDR3 size: 15 residues. V lost 2 bases to trimming and J lost 7 bases; unmatched junction nucleotides: 9. This CDR3 reads CASSELRGLLLGYTF. Written as DNA, the CDR3 is TGCGCCAGCAGTGAGCTCAGGGGGCTGCTACTTGGCTACACCTTC.